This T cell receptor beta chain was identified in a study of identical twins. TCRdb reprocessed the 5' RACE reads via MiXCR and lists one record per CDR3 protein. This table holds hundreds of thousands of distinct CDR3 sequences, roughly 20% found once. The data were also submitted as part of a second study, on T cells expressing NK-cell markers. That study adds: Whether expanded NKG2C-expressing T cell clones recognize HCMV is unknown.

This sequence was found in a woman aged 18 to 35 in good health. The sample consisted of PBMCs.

The CDR3 sequence: CASSQEPFRSFGANVLTF. The CDR3 DNA reads as TGCGCCAGCAGCCAAGAACCCTTCAGGAGCTTTGGGGCCAACGTCCTGACTTTC. V usage is TRBV4-1 and J usage is TRBJ2-6; D gene uncertain. In germline, CDR1 is MGHRA, CDR2 YSYEKL. The V end was cut by 0 bases, the J end by 3 bases, with 15 bases between. The CDR3 runs 18 residues.